This T cell receptor (beta chain) was profiled in a study of cytomegalovirus exposure and HLA in healthy donors. Germline V gives CDR1 SGDLS, CDR2 YYNGEE. V lost 2 bases to trimming and J lost 2 bases, with 5 bases between them. CDR3 length equals 13 residues. The primer mix had 60 Vbeta and 13 Jbeta primers. Profiling relied on immunoSEQ multiplex PCR, and the TCRdb table lists in-frame clones only, not all of them. Of about 160,000 clones detected, 80% to 90% appear once; the ten largest clones hold roughly 2.1%. The J gene is TRBJ2-1, the V gene TRBV9; D call uncertain. This receptor was taken from a man between 18 and 35 years old in good health and CMV-seropositive. Source material: PBMCs. The CDR3 loop reads CASSVGTYNEQFF. CDR3 nucleotides: TGTGCCAGCAGCGTGGGCACCTACAATGAGCAGTTCTTC.